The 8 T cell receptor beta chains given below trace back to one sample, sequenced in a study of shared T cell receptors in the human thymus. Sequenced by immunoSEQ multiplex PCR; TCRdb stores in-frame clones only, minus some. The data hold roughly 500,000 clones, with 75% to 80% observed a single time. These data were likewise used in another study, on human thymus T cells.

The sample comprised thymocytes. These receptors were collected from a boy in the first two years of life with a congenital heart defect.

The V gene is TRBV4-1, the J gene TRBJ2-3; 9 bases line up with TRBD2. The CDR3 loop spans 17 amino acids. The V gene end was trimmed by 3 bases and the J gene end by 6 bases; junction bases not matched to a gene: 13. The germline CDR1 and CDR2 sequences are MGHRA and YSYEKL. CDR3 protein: CASSHSVSREGRDTQYF. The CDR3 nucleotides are TGCGCCAGCAGCCATTCGGTCTCGCGGGAGGGCCGGGATACGCAGTATTTT.

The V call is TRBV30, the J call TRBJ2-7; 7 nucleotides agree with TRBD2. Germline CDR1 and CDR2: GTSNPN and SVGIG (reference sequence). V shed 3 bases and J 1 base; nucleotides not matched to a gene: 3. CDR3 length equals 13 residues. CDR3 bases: TGTGCCTGGAGCCAGCGGGAATCCTACGAGCAGTACTTC. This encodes CAWSQRESYEQYF.

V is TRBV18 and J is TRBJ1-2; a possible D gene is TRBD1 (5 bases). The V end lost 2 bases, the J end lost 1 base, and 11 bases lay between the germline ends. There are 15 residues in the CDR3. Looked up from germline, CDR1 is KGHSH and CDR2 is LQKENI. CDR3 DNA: TGTGCCAGCTCACCAGCAGACAGCTATAACTATGGCTACACCTTC. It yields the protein CASSPADSYNYGYTF.

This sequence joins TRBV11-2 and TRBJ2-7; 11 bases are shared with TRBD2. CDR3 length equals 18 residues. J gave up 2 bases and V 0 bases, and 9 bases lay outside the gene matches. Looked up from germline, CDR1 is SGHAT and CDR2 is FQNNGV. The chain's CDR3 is CASSLDGIAGGPPYEQYF. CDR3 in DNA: TGTGCCAGCAGCTTAGACGGAATAGCGGGAGGGCCCCCCTACGAGCAGTACTTC. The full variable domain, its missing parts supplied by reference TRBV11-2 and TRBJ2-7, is EAGVAQSPRYKIIEKRQSVAFWCNPISGHATLYWYQQILGQGPKLLIQFQNNGVVDDSQLPKDRFSAERLKGVDSTLKIQPAKLEDSAVYLCASSLDGIAGGPPYEQYFGPGTRLTVT.

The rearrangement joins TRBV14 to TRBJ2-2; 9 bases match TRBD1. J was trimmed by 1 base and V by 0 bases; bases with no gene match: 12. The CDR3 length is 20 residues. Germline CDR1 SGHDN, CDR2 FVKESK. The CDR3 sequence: CASSQEETGGERKNTGELFF. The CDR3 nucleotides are TGTGCCAGCAGCCAAGAGGAGACAGGGGGAGAGCGTAAGAACACCGGGGAGCTGTTTTTT.

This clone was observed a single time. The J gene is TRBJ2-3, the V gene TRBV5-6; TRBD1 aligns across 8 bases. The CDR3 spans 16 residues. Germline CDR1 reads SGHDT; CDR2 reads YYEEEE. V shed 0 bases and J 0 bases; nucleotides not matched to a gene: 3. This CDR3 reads CASSLEHRGSTDTQYF. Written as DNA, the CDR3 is TGTGCCAGCAGCTTGGAGCACAGGGGGAGCACAGATACGCAGTATTTT.

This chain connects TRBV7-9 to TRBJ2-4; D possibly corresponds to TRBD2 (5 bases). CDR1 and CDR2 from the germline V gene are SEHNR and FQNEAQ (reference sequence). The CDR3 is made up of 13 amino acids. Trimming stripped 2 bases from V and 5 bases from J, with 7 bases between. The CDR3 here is CASSLRGENIQYF. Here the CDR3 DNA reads TGTGCCAGCAGCTTACGGGGAGAAAACATTCAGTACTTC.

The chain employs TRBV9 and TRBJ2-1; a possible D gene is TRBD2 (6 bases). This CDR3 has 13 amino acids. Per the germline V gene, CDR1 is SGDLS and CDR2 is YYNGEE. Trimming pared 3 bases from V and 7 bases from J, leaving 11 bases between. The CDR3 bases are TGTGCCAGCAGCGGATGTGGGGGGAATGAGCAGTTCTTC. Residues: CASSGCGGNEQFF.